This record looks at one T cell receptor beta chain sequence and its context. Germline V gene sequence: CDR1 SGDLS, CDR2 YYNGEE. V lost 0 bases and J lost 3; bases outside the gene matches: 4. This CDR3 spans 15 amino acids. Sequenced by immunoSEQ multiplex PCR; TCRdb stores in-frame clones only, minus some. The sample has around 2,000,000 clones; 85% to 95% are singletons. This record comes from a study of shared clonotypes between healthy human individuals. All participating donors were Caucasian adults from Nashville, Tennessee. The V and J genes are TRBV9 and TRBJ2-7, with 9 bases fitting TRBD2. The sequence was obtained from a man between 18 and 29 years old in good health. Sequenced: naive CD4+ T cells sorted from blood. Subset specified: CD45RA+ positively selected. This CDR3 reads CASSVGPSGIYEQYF. CDR3 DNA: TGTGCCAGCAGCGTAGGTCCTAGCGGGATCTACGAGCAGTACTTC.